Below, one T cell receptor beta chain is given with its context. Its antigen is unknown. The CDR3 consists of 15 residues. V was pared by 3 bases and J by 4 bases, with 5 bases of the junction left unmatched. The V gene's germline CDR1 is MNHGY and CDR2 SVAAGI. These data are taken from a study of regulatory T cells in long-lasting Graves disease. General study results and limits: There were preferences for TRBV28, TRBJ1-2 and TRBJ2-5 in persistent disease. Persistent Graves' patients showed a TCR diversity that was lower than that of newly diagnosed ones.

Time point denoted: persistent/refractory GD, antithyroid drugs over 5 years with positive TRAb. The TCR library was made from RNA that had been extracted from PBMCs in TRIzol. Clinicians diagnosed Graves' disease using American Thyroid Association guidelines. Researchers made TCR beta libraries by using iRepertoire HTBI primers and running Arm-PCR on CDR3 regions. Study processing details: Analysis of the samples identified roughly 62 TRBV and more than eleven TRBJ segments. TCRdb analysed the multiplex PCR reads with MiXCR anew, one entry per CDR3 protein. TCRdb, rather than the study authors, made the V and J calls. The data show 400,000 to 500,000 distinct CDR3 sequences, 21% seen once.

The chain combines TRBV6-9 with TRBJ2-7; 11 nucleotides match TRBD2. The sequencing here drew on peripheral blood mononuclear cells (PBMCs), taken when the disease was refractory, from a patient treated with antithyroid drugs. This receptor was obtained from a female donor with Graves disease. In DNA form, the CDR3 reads TGTGCCAGCAGTTACGAGGCTAGCGGGAGGTACGAGCAGTACTTC. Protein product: CASSYEASGRYEQYF.